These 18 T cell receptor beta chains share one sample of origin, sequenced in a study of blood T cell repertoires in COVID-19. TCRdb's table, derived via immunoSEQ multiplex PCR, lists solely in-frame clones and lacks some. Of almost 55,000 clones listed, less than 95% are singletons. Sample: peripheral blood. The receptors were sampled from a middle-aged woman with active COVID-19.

Here the CDR3 DNA reads TGTGCCAGCAGCTTTGGGACTCGGCGGGACAGCCAAGAGACCCAGTACTTC. Its translation: CASSFGTRRDSQETQYF. The chain is built from TRBV5-4 and TRBJ2-5; TRBD1 is a possible D gene (7 bases). Germline CDR1 is SGHNT and CDR2 is YYREEE (reference sequence). The CDR3 is 17 amino acids. V lost 2 bases and J lost 1, with 18 bases in between.

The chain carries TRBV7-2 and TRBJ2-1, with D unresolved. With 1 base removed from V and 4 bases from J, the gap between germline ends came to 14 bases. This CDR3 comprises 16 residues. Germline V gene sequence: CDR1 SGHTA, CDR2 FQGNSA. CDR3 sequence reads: CASSLDPPTRYNEQFF. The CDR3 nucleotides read TGTGCCAGCAGCTTAGATCCTCCTACCCGATACAATGAGCAGTTCTTC. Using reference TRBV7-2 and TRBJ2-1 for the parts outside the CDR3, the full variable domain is GAGVSQSPSNKVTEKGKDVELRCDPISGHTALYWYRQSLGQGLEFLIYFQGNSAPDKSGLPSDRFSAERTGGSVSTLTIQRTQQEDSAVYLCASSLDPPTRYNEQFFGPGTRLTVL.

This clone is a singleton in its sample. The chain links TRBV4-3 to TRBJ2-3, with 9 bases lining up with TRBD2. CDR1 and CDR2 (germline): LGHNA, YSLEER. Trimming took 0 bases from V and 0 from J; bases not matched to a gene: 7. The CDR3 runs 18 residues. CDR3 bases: TGCGCCAGCAGCCAAGATGCAGGTAGCGGGGGCAGCACAGATACGCAGTATTTT. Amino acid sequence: CASSQDAGSGGSTDTQYF.

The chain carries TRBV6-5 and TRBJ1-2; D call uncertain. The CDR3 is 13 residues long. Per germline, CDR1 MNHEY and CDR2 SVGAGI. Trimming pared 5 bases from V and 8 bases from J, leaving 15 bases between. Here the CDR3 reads CASSRSGPLGYTF. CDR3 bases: TGTGCCAGCAGTCGAAGCGGACCGTTAGGCTACACCTTC.

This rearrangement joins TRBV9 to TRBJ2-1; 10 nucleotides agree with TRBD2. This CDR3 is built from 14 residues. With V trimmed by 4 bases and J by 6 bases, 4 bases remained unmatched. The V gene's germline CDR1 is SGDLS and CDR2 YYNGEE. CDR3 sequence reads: CASSIRTSGNEQFF. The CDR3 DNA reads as TGTGCCAGCAGCATCCGGACTAGCGGCAATGAGCAGTTCTTC. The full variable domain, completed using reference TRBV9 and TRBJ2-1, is DSGVTQTPKHLITATGQRVTLRCSPRSGDLSVYWYQQSLDQGLQFLIQYYNGEERAKGNILERFSAQQFPDLHSELNLSSLELGDSALYFCASSIRTSGNEQFFGPGTRLTVL.

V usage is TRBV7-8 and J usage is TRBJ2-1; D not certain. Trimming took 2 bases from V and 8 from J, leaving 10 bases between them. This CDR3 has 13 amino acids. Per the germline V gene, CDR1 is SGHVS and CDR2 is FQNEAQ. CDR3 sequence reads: CASSLSRNDEQFF. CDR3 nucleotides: TGTGCCAGCAGCTTATCCAGGAACGATGAGCAGTTCTTC.

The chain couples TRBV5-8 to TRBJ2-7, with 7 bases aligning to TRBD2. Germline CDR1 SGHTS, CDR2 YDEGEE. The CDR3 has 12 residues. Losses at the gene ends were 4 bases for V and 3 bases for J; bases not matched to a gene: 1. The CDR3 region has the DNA TGTGCCAGCAGCCCGGGGGGCTACGAGCAGTACTTC. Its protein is CASSPGGYEQYF.

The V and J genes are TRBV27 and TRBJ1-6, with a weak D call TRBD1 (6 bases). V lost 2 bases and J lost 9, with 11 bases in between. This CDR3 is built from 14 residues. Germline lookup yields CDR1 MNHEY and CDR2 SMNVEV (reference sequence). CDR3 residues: CASSLRGFVSPLHF. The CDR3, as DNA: TGTGCCAGCAGTTTAAGGGGGTTTGTTTCACCCCTCCACTTT.

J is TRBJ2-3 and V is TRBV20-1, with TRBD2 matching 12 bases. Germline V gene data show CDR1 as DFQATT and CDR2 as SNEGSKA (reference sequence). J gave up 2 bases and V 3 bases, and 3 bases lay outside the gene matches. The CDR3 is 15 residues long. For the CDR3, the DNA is TGCAGTGCTAGTCGACTAGCGGGGGACACAGATACGCAGTATTTT. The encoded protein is CSASRLAGDTDTQYF.

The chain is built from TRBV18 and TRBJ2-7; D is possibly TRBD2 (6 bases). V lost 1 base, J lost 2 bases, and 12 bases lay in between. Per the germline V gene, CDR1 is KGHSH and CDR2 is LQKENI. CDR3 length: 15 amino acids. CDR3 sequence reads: CASSPLGGDTYEQYF. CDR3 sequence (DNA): TGTGCCAGCTCACCACTCGGGGGTGACACCTACGAGCAGTACTTC.

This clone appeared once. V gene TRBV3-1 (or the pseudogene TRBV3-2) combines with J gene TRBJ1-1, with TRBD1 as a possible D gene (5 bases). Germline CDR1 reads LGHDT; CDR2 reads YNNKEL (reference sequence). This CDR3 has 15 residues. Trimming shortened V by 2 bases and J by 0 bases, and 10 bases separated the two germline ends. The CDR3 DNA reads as TGTGCCAGCAGCCAACGGGCAGGGATGAACACTGAAGCTTTCTTT. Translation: CASSQRAGMNTEAFF.

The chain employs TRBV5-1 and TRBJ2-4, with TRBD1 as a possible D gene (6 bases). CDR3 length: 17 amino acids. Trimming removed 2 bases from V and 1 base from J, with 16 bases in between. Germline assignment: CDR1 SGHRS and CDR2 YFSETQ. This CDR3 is CASSFYREVWAKNIQYF. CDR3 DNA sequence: TGCGCCAGCAGCTTTTACAGGGAAGTGTGGGCCAAAAACATTCAGTACTTC. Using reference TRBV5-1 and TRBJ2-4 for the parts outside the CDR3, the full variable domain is KAGVTQTPRYLIKTRGQQVTLSCSPISGHRSVSWYQQTPGQGLQFLFEYFSETQRNKGNFPGRFSGRQFSNSRSEMNVSTLELGDSALYLCASSFYREVWAKNIQYFGAGTRLSVL.

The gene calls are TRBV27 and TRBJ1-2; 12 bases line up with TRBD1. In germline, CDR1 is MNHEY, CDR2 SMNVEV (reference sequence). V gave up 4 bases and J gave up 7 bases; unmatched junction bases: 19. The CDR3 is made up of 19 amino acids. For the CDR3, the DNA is TGTGCCAGCAGTTACGAACTCCGGGACAGGGGGCCCTTTAGGAGTGGCTACACCTTC. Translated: CASSYELRDRGPFRSGYTF.

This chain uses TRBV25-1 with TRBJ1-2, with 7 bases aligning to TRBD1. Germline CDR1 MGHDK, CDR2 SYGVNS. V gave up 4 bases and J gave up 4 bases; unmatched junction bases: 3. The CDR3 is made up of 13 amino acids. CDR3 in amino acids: CASSAGQFYGYTF. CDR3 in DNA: TGTGCCAGCAGTGCGGGACAGTTCTATGGCTACACCTTC.

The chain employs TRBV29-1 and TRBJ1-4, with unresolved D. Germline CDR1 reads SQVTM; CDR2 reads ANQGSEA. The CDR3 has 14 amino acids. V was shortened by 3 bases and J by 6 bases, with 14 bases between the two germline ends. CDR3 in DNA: TGCAGCGTTGAGGATACGGGGTGGGATGAAAAACTGTTTTTT. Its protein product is CSVEDTGWDEKLFF.

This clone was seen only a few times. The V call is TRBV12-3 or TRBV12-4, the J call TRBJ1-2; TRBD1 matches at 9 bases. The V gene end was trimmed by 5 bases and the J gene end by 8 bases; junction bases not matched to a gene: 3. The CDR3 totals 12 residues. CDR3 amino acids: CASSRTGVGYTF. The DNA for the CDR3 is TGTGCCAGCAGTCGGACAGGGGTAGGCTACACCTTC.

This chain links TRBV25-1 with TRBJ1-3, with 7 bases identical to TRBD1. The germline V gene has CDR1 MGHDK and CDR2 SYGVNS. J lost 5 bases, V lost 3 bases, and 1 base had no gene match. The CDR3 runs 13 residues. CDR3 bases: TGTGCCAGCAGTGAGGGACAGCGAAACACCATATATTTT. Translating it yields CASSEGQRNTIYF.

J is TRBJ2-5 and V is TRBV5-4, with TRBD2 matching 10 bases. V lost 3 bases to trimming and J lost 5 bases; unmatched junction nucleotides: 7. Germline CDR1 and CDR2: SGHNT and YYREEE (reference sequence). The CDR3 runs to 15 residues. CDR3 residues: CASSSSGGVRETQYF. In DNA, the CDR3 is TGTGCCAGCAGCTCGAGCGGGGGGGTTCGGGAGACCCAGTACTTC.